Sequencing of this T cell receptor (beta chain) was carried out in a study of T cells in Graves' hyperthyroidism and ophthalmopathy. CDR1 SGHAT and CDR2 FQNNGV come from the germline V gene. Losses at the gene ends were 4 bases for V and 7 bases for J; bases not matched to a gene: 5. The CDR3 is 14 residues long. Regarding this clonotype: Its antigen is not known.

Using RNA transcripts as the source, TCR beta CDR3 regions were amplified. First-round RT-PCR with HTBI primers amplified the TCR CDR3 region. MiXCR, run by TCRdb on the multiplex PCR reads, gives a single entry per CDR3 protein. The sample has 340,000 or so distinct CDR3 sequences; approximately 16% are singletons. 9 to 10 ml fresh peripheral blood yielded the PBMCs. Study results and limitations: Also found in blood were most expanded thyroid clonotypes above 0.001. With a median lead of 6.5 months before onset, the model predicted ophthalmopathy.

V gene TRBV11-2 combines with J gene TRBJ2-5; 11 bases match TRBD2. The source is a man aged 25-40 years with Graves' hyperthyroidism. Sample: blood. The DNA of the CDR3 is TGTGCCAGCAGCTCCGGGACTAGCGGACGGACCCAGTACTTC. Residues: CASSSGTSGRTQYF.